This TCR beta chain was sequenced for a study of OX40 agonist ivuxolimab in advanced cancers. Study as a whole: Every 2 weeks, patients got intravenous ivuxolimab at one of six dose levels (0.01-10 mg/kg). Hepatocellular carcinoma, melanoma, renal cell or head and neck cancer occurred in dose-escalation patients. Regarding the study as a whole: CD8+ T cells averaged more expanded clones than CD4+. Not determined was the antigen specificity of the expanded peripheral T cells.

V shed 3 bases and J shed 4 bases, with 9 bases lying between them. There are 13 residues in the CDR3. Germline CDR1 reads SEHNR; CDR2 reads FQNEAQ (reference sequence). About this clone: Its antigen is undetermined.

The data were produced by immunoSEQ multiplex PCR, yet TCRdb's version contains in-frame clones alone and is incomplete. The table includes roughly 30,000 clones, more than 70% detected once. Sequenced here: CD4+ or CD8+ T cells sorted from blood, sampled in a trial of the OX40 agonist ivuxolimab. The chain has TRBV7-9 and TRBJ1-1; D is perhaps TRBD1 (5 bases). This clonotype was sampled from an adult with an advanced solid tumor such as melanoma, head and neck, liver or kidney cancer. CDR3 nucleotide sequence: TGTGCCAGCAGCTTCTCAGGGACCACTGAAGCTTTCTTT. Amino acids: CASSFSGTTEAFF. Together with reference TRBV7-9 and TRBJ1-1, the CDR3 gives the full variable domain: DTGVSQNPRHKITKRGQNVTFRCDPISEHNRLYWYRQTLGQGPEFLTYFQNEAQLEKSRLLSDRFSAERPKGSFSTLEIQRTEQGDSAMYLCASSFSGTTEAFFGQGTRLTVV.